This T cell receptor beta chain is drawn from a study of beta chain features in type 1 diabetes. Expressed TCRB transcripts were sequenced, since all the RNA that had been isolated was reverse transcribed. Libraries were prepared by immunoSEQ multiplex PCR; TCRdb keeps only in-frame clonotypes and omits some of them. The profile shows more than 150,000 clones, around 13% of them singletons. This CDR3 comprises 14 residues. From germline, CDR1 is SGHDT and CDR2 YYEEEE. V lost 3 bases and J 7 bases, leaving 16 bases between the germline ends. The J gene is TRBJ1-2, the V gene TRBV5-6; the D gene is possibly TRBD1 (6 bases). Sequencing input: central memory CD4+ T cells from blood. The receptor was isolated from a young woman in good health. DNA of the CDR3: TGTGCCAGCAGCTCCCTGGACAGAATCGGTGGCTACACCTTC. This translates into CASSSLDRIGGYTF.